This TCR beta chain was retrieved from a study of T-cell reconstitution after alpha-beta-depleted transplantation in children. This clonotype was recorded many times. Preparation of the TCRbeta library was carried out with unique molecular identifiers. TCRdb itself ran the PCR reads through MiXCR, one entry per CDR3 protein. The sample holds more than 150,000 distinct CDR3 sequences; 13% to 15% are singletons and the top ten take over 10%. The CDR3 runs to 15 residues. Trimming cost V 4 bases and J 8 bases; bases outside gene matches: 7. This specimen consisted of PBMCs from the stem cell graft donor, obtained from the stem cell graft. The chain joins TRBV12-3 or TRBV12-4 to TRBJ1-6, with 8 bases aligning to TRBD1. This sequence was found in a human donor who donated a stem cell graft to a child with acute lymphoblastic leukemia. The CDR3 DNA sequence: TGTGCCAGCAGTTCCCGGGGACAGGATTATTCACCCCTCCACTTT. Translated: CASSSRGQDYSPLHF.